One sample yielded the 2 T cell receptor beta chains listed below, sequenced in a study of shared clonotypes between healthy human individuals. Profiled with immunoSEQ multiplex PCR; TCRdb holds only in-frame clones, not every one. The table shows about 1 million clones, with about 75% occurring only once. The sequenced sample consisted of memory CD4+ T cells sorted from blood. Subset specified: CD45RA-negative fraction. The origin of the receptors is a man younger than 35 in good health.

Comment on this clone: The sample holds other DNA sequences that translate to the same CDR3. This chain joins TRBV4-1 and TRBJ1-5; D not resolved. The CDR3 sequence is 14 residues long. Germline CDR1 reads MGHRA; CDR2 reads YSYEKL. V was trimmed by 0 bases and J by 4 bases, leaving 7 bases between them. The DNA for the CDR3 is TGCGCCAGCAGCCAAGACCCAGGTAATCAGCCCCAGCATTTT. Protein product: CASSQDPGNQPQHF.

This clone was seen ten or more times. The genes are TRBV18 and TRBJ2-7; 13 nucleotides agree with TRBD2. CDR3 length: 19 residues. V lost 2 bases and J lost 3; bases outside the gene matches: 13. The germline V gene has CDR1 KGHSH and CDR2 LQKENI. The CDR3 bases are TGTGCCAGCTCACCAGGCCTCGGACTAGCGGGAGCCCCGGGCTACGAGCAGTACTTC. Protein: CASSPGLGLAGAPGYEQYF.